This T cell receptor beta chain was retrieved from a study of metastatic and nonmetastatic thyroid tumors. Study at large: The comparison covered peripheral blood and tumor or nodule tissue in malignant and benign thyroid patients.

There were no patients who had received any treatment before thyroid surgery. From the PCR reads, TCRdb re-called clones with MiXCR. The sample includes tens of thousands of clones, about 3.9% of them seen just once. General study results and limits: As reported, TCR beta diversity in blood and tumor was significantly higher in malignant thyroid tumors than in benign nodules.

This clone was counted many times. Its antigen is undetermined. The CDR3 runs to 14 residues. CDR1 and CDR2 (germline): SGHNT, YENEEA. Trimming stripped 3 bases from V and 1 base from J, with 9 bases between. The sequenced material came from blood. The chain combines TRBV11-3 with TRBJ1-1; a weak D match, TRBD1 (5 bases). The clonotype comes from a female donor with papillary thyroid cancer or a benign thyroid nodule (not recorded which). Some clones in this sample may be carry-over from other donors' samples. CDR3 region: CASSFAGRNTEAFF. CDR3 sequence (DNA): TGTGCCAGCAGCTTCGCAGGGCGGAACACTGAAGCTTTCTTT.